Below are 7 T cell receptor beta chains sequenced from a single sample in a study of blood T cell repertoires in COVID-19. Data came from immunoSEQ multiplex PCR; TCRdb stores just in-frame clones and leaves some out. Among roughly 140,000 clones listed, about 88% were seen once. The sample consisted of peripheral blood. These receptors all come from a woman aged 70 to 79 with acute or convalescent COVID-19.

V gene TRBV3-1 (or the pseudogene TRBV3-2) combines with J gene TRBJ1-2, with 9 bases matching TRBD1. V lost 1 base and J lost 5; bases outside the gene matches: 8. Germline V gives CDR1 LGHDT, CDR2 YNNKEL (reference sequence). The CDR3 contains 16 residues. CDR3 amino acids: CASSQGGTGPGYGYTF. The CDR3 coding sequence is TGTGCCAGCAGCCAAGGAGGGACAGGGCCTGGGTATGGCTACACCTTC.

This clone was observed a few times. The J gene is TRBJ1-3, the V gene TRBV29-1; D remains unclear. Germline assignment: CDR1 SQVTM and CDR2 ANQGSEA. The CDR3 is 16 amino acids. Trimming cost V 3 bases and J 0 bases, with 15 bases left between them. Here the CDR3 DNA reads TGCAGCGTTGAGTCGGGAAAGCTGGGCTCTGGAAACACCATATATTTT. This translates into CSVESGKLGSGNTIYF.

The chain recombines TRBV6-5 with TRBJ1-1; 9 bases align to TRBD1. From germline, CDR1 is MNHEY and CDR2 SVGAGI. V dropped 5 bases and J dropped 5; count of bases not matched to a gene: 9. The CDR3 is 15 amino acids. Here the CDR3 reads CASSTPGQGGTEAFF. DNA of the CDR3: TGTGCCAGCAGTACCCCGGGACAGGGAGGGACTGAAGCTTTCTTT.

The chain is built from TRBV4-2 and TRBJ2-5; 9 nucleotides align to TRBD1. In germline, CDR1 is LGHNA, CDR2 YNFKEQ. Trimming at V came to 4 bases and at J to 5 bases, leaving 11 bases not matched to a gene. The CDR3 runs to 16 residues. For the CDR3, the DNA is TGTGCCAGCAGCCGAGATCAACAGGGGGCCTTGGAGACCCAGTACTTC. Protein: CASSRDQQGALETQYF.

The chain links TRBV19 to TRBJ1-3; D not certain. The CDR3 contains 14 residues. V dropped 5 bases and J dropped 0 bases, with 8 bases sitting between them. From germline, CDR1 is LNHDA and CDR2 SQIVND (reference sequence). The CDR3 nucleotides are TGTGCCAGTAGTGTCGGGAGCTCTGGAAACACCATATATTTT. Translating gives CASSVGSSGNTIYF. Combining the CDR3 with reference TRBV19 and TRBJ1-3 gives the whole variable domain DGGITQSPKYLFRKEGQNVTLSCEQNLNHDAMYWYRQDPGQGLRLIYYSQIVNDFQKGDIAEGYSVSREKKESFPLTVTSAQKNPTAFYLCASSVGSSGNTIYFGEGSWLTVV.

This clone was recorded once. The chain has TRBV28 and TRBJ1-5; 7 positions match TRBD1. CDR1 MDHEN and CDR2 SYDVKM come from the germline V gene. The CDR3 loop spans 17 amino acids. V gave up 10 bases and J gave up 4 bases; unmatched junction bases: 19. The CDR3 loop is CATDIRGPRSGNQPQHF. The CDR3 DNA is TGTGCCACCGATATTAGGGGGCCGAGGTCCGGGAATCAGCCCCAGCATTTT.

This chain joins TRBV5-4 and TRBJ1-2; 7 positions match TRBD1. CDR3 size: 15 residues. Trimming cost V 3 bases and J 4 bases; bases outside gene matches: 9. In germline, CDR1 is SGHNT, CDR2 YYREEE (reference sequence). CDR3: CASSSGQLNVYGYTF. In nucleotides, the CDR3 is TGTGCCAGCAGCTCGGGACAGCTGAACGTCTATGGCTACACCTTC.